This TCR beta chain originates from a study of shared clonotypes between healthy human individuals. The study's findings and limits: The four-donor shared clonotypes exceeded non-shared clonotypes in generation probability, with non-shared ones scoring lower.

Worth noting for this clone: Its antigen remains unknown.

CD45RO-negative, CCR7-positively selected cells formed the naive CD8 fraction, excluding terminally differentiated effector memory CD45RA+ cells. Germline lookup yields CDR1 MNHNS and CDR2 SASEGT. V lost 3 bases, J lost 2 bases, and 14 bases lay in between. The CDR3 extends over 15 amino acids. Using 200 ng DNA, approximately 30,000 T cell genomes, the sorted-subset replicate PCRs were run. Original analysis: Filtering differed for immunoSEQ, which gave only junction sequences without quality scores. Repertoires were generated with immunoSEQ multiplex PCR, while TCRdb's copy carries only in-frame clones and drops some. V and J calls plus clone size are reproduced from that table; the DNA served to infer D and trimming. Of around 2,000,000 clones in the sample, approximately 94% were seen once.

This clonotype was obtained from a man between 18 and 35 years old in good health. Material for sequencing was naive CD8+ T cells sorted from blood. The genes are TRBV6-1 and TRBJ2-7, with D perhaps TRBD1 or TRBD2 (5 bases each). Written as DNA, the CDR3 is TGTGCCAGCAGTGAGTCTTGGGGACCCACCTACGAGCAGTACTTC. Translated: CASSESWGPTYEQYF.